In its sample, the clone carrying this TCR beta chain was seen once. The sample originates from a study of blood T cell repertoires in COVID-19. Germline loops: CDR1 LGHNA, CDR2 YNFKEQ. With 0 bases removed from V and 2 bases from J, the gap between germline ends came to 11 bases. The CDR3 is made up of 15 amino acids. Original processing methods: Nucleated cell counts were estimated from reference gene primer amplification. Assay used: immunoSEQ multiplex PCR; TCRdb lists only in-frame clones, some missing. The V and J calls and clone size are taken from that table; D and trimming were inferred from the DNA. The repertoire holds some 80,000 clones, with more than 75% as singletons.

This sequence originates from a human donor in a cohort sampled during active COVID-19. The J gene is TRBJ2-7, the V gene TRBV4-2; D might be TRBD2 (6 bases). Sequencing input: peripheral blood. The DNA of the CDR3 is TGTGCCAGCAGCCAAGATTGGACGGGGGCCTACGAGCAGTACTTC. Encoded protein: CASSQDWTGAYEQYF.